A selection of T cell receptor beta chains follows, all from one sample in a study of blood T cell repertoires in COVID-19. The protocol was immunoSEQ multiplex PCR, while the TCRdb copy is restricted to in-frame clones and leaves out a portion. Found here are about 100,000 clones, around 83% of them singletons; the top ten hold about 3.6%. Sequencing was done on a sample of peripheral blood. These TCRs come from a woman older than 75 with active or convalescent COVID-19. Both conserved end residues are part of each CDR3. A D gene is named only where the DNA matches it firmly. The size field is filled for only some rows; it gives once, few, many or a size class.

size	D	V	J	DNA	CDR3
.	.	TRBV19	TRBJ2-1	TGTGCCAGTAGTAACAGGCTCCGCGAGCAGTTCTTC	CASSNRLREQFF
.	.	TRBV16	TRBJ2-2	TGTGCCAGCAGCCAAATATCGGAGACCGGGGAGCTGTTTTTT	CASSQISETGELFF
few	.	TRBV27	TRBJ1-2	TGTGCCAGCAGTTTAGGGGGCCAGCCCTATGGCTACACCTTC	CASSLGGQPYGYTF
few	TRBD1	TRBV9	TRBJ1-4	TGTGCCAGCAGCGTAGGGACAGGGGGCGTTGAAAAACTGTTTTTT	CASSVGTGGVEKLFF
.	.	TRBV28	TRBJ1-5	TGTGCCAGCACCCCGGGAGGGAATCAGCCCCAGCATTTT	CASTPGGNQPQHF
.	.	TRBV6-5	TRBJ1-1	TGTGCCAGCAGCCCGGACGGGGTTTACACTGAAGCTTTCTTT	CASSPDGVYTEAFF
.	TRBD2	TRBV10-3	TRBJ2-3	TGTGCCATCACAAGGGCTAGCGGGATGGATACGCAGTATTTT	CAITRASGMDTQYF
.	TRBD1	TRBV11-2	TRBJ2-2	TGTGCCAGCAGCTTTCCGGGACAGACTACCGGGGAGCTGTTTTTT	CASSFPGQTTGELFF
.	TRBD1	TRBV24-1	TRBJ1-1	TGTGCCACCAGTGATCCGGGACAGGCGAACACTGAAGCTTTCTTT	CATSDPGQANTEAFF
.	.	TRBV27	TRBJ1-6	TGTGCCAGCAGTTTAAACACAGGTTCCTTTAATTCACCCCTCCACTTT	CASSLNTGSFNSPLHF
.	.	TRBV19	TRBJ2-2	TGTGCCAGTAGTACCCGGGAGTTCACCGGGGAGCTGTTTTTT	CASSTREFTGELFF
.	.	TRBV29-1	TRBJ2-1	TGCAGCGTTGGGAGGGATGAGCAGTTCTTC	CSVGRDEQFF
.	.	TRBV7-9	TRBJ1-2	TGTGCCAGCAGCTTAGAACAGCTTGGAGGCTACACCTTC	CASSLEQLGGYTF
.	TRBD1	TRBV11-3	TRBJ2-3	TGTGCCAGCAGCTCGGGCAGGGGGATCGGCACAGATACGCAGTATTTT	CASSSGRGIGTDTQYF
few	.	TRBV30	TRBJ1-4	TGTGCCTGGAGTCTTTTGGGGGTGACTAGTGAAAAACTGTTTTTT	CAWSLLGVTSEKLFF